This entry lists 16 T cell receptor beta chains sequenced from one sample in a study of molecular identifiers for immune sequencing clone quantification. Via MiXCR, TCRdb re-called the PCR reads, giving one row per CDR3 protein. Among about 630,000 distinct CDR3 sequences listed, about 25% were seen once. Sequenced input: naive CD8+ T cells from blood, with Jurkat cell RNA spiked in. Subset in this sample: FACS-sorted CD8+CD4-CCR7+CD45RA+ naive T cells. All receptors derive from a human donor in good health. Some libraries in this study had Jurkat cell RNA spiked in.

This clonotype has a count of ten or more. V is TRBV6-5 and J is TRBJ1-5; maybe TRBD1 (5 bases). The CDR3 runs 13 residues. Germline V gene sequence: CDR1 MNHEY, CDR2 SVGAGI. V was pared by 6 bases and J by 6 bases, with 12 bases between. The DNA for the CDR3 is TGTGCCAGCAGCGACAGTATTGTTCAGCCCCAGCATTTT. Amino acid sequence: CASSDSIVQPQHF.

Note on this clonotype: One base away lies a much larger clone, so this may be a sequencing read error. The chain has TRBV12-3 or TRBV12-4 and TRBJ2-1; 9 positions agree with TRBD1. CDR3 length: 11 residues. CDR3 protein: CASRSGDRVIF. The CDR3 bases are TGTGCCAGCAGATCTGGGGACAGGGTGATCTTC.

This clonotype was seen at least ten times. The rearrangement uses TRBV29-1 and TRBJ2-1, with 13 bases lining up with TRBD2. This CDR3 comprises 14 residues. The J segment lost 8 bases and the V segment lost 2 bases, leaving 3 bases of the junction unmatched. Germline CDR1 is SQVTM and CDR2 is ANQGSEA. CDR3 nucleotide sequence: TGCAGCGTTGAACCGGGACTAGCGGGATATGAGCAGTTCTTC. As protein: CSVEPGLAGYEQFF.

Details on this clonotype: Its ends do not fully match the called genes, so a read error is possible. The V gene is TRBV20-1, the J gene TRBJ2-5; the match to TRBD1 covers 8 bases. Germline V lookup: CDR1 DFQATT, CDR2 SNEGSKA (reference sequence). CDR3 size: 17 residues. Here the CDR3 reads CSADTGQGELIQETQNF. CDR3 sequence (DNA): TGCAGTGCCGACACCGGACAGGGCGAGCTAATCCAAGAGACCCAGAACTTC.

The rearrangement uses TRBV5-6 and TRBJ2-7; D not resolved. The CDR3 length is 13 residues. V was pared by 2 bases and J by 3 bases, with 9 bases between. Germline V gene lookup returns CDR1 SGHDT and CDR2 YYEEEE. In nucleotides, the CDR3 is TGTGCCAGCAGCTTCTCGGTATACTACGAGCAGTACTTC. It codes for CASSFSVYYEQYF. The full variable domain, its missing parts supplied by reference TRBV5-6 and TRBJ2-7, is DAGVTQSPTHLIKTRGQQVTLRCSPKSGHDTVSWYQQALGQGPQFIFQYYEEEERQRGNFPDRFSGHQFPNYSSELNVNALLLGDSALYLCASSFSVYYEQYFGPGTRLTVT.

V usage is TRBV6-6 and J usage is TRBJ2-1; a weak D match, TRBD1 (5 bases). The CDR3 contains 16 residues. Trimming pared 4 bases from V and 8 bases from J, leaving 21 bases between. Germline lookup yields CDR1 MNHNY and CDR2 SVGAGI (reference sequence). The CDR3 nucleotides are TGTGCCAGCAGTTCCCAGGGAAGCCCCCGTGTGGATGAGCAGTTCTTC. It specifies CASSSQGSPRVDEQFF.

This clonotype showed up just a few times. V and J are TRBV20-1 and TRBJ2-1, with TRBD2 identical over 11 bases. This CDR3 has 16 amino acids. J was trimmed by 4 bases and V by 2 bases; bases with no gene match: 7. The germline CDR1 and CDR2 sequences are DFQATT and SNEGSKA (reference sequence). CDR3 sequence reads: CSARSQRLAGYNEQFF. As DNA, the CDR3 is TGCAGTGCTAGAAGCCAGAGACTAGCGGGGTACAATGAGCAGTTCTTC.

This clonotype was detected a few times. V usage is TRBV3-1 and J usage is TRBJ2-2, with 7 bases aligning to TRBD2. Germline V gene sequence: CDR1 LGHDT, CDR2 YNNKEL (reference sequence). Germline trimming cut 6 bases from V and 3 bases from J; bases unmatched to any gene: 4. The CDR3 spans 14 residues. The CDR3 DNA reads TGTGCCAGCAGTTTTGGGGGGGACACCGGGGAGCTGTTTTTT. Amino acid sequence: CASSFGGDTGELFF.

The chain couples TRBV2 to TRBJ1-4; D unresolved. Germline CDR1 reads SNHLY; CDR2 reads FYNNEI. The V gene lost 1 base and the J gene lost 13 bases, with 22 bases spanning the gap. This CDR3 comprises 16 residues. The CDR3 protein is CASSEVVPVMNGRLFF. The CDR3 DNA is TGTGCCAGCAGTGAAGTGGTCCCAGTAATGAACGGAAGACTGTTTTTT.

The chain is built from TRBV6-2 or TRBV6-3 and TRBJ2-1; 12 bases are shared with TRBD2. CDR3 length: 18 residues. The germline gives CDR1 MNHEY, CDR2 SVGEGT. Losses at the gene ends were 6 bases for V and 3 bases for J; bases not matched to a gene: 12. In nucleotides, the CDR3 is TGTGCCAGCAGGGGTTGGACTAGCGGGACGAGCAACTACAATGAGCAGTTCTTC. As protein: CASRGWTSGTSNYNEQFF.

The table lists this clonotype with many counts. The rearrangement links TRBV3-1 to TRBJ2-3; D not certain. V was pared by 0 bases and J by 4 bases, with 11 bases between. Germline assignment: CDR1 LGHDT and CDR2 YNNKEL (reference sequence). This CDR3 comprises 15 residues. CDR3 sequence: CASSQDPTAADTQYF. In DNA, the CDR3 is TGTGCCAGCAGCCAAGATCCCACGGCAGCAGATACGCAGTATTTT.

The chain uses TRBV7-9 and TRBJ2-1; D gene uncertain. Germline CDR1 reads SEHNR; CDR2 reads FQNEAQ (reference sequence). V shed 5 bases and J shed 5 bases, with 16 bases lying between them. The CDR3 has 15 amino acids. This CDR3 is CASSRREVYNNEQFF. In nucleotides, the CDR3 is TGTGCCAGCAGCCGACGCGAGGTCTACAACAATGAGCAGTTCTTC. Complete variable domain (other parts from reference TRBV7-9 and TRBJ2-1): DTGVSQNPRHKITKRGQNVTFRCDPISEHNRLYWYRQTLGQGPEFLTYFQNEAQLEKSRLLSDRFSAERPKGSFSTLEIQRTEQGDSAMYLCASSRREVYNNEQFFGPGTRLTVL.

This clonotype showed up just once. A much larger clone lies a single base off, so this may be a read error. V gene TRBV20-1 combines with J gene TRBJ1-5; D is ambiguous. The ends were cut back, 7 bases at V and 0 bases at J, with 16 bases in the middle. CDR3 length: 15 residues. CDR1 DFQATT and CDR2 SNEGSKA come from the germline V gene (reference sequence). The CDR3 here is CSVTTPGYSNQPQHF. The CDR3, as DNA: TGCAGTGTCACCACCCCGGGTTATAGCAATCAGCCCCAGCATTTT.

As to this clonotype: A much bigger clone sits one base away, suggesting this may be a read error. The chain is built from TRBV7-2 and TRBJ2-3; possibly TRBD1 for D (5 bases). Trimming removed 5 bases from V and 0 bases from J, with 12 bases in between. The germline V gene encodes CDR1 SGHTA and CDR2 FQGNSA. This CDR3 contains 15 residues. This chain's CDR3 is CASSPRQTSTDTQYF. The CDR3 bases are TGTGCCAGCAGCCCCCGACAGACAAGCACAGATACGCAGTATTTT.

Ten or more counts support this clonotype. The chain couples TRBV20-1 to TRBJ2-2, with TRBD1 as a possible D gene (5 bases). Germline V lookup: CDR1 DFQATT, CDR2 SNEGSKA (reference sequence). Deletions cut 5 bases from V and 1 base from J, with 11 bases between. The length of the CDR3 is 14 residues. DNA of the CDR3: TGCAGTGCTGGCAACAGGTGGAACACCGGGGAGCTGTTTTTT. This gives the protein CSAGNRWNTGELFF.

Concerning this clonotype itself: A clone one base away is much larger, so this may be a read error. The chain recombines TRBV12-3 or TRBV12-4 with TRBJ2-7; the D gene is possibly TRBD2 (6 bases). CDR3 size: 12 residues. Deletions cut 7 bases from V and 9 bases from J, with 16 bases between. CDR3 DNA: TGTGCCAGCACTATGGGGGGAACCGGGCAGTACTTC. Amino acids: CASTMGGTGQYF.